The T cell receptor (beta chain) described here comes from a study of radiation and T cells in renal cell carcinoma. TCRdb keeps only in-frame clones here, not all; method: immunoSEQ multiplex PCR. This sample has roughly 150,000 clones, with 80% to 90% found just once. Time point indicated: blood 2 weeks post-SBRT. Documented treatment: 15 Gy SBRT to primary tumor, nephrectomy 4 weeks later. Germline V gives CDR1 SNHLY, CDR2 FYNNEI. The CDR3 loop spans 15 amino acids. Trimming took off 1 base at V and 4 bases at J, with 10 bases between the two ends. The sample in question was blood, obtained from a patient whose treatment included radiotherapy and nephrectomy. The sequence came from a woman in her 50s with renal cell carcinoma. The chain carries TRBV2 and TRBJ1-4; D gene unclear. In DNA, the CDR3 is TGTGCCAGCAGTGAAGAACAGAACTTTAATGAAAAACTGTTTTTT. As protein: CASSEEQNFNEKLFF. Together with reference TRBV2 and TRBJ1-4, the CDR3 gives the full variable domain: EPEVTQTPSHQVTQMGQEVILRCVPISNHLYFYWYRQILGQKVEFLVSFYNNEISEKSEIFDDQFSVERPDGSNFTLKIRSTKLEDSAMYFCASSEEQNFNEKLFFGSGTQLSVL.